The clone carrying this T cell receptor (beta chain) was observed a few times. Compared with germline, one end of the junction differs, possibly owing to a read error. CDR1 and CDR2 from the germline V gene are MGHRA and YSYEKL. The CDR3 consists of 15 residues. Using a J-beta primer mix together with a sample-barcoded 5' primer, a second PCR was run for roughly 7 to 12 cycles. TCRdb independently ran MiXCR on the 5' RACE reads; one entry per CDR3 protein. The sample shows approximately 1,700,000 distinct CDR3 sequences, more than 35% of them seen only once. This entry comes from a study of blood T cells in healthy people across ages.

Sequencing was done on a sample of blood. The sequence was obtained from a human donor in good health. The chain links TRBV4-1 to TRBJ1-5; D is perhaps TRBD1 (5 bases). Written as DNA, the CDR3 is TGCGCCAGTAGCCAGCGGGACGTGACAAATCAGCCCCAGCATTTT. This sequence encodes CASSQRDVTNQPQHF.